This TCR beta chain was captured by sequencing in a study of blood T cell repertoires in COVID-19. V lost 4 bases and J lost 8, with 14 bases in between. Per germline, CDR1 GTSNPN and CDR2 SVGIG (reference sequence). The CDR3 loop spans 13 amino acids. Generated by immunoSEQ multiplex PCR, the TCRdb table keeps only in-frame clones and is missing some. This table has about 120,000 clones, 85% appearing once. The rearrangement joins TRBV30 to TRBJ2-2, with D possibly matching TRBD2 (5 bases). The receptor was derived from a man aged 80 or over with acute or convalescent COVID-19. Sequencing used peripheral blood. The DNA for the CDR3 is TGTGCCTGGACTCGACTGGACTCGGGGGAGCTGTTTTTT. Translated: CAWTRLDSGELFF.